This T cell receptor (beta chain) comes out of a study of CD8+ T cells in alopecia areata. Study-wide context: Treated patients were given oral tofacitinib, which was dosed at 5 to 10 mg twice daily. People stayed on tofacitinib for 6 to 18 months, then stopped the drug for 6 months.

Collection of lesional scalp punch biopsies and peripheral blood was performed in alopecia areata patients. CDR3 size: 18 residues. Looked up from germline, CDR1 is SEHNR and CDR2 is FQNEAQ (reference sequence). With 4 bases removed from V and 4 bases from J, the gap between germline ends came to 23 bases. Extracted from the samples, RNA was reverse transcribed into cDNA to serve as the sequencing template. Produced via immunoSEQ multiplex PCR; TCRdb's table is partial and in-frame only. The sample lists roughly 150,000 clones, about nine tenths occurring once. This clonotype originated in a human donor with alopecia areata. Sample: CD8+ T cells sorted from blood, taken at week 0. The chain joins TRBV7-9 to TRBJ2-1; perhaps TRBD2 as D (5 bases). The CDR3 region has the DNA TGTGCCAGCAGCTCCGCAGTCCGGGGTCTTGAAGCATACAATGAGCAGTTCTTC. Residues: CASSSAVRGLEAYNEQFF.